These 30 T cell receptor beta chains were sequenced from one sample in a study of monozygotic twins with inflammatory bowel disease. From the 5' RACE reads, TCRdb lists one entry per CDR3 protein and no DNA. Listed are hundreds of thousands of distinct CDR3 sequences; 2% to 2.5% falls within the top ten. Sequencing was done on a sample of blood. The receptors stem from a human donor with ulcerative colitis or Crohn's disease, or a healthy co-twin of an affected twin (not recorded which).

This chain links TRBV14 with TRBJ1-1. This CDR3 contains 14 residues. Germline assignment: CDR1 SGHDN and CDR2 FVKESK. The CDR3 sequence: CASSKRDLAQEAYF.

This chain joins TRBV14 and TRBJ2-7. The CDR3 is made up of 12 amino acids. Germline assignment: CDR1 SGHDN and CDR2 FVKESK. CDR3: CASSLHTYEQYF.

This chain connects TRBV6-2 or TRBV6-3 to TRBJ2-5; there is no DNA to check the TCRdb D call of TRBD2. Germline lookup yields CDR1 MNHEY and CDR2 SVGEGT. The CDR3 length is 16 residues. CDR3: CASSYTIPRGQETQYF.

V is TRBV2 and J is TRBJ1-1; TCRdb's D call of TRBD1 is untestable without DNA. From germline, CDR1 is SNHLY and CDR2 FYNNEI. CDR3 length: 14 residues. The CDR3 reads CASKGGQSNTEAFF.

The chain has TRBV15 and TRBJ2-3. The length of the CDR3 is 12 residues. Germline V gives CDR1 LNHNV, CDR2 YYDKDF (reference sequence). CDR3 residues: CATSRVGFTQYF. The variable domain in full, with the rest retrieved from reference TRBV15 and TRBJ2-3, is DAMVIQNPRYQVTQFGKPVTLSCSQTLNHNVMYWYQQKSSQAPKLLFHYYDKDFNNEADTPDNFQSRRPNTSFCFLDIRSPGLGDTAMYLCATSRVGFTQYFGPGTRLTVL.

This chain links TRBV24-1 with TRBJ2-1; the TRBD2 assignment by TCRdb is unverifiable without DNA. Germline V gene lookup returns CDR1 KGHDR and CDR2 SFDVKD. This CDR3 has 16 amino acids. CDR3 amino acids: CATQGSGTSRYNEQFF.

This chain connects TRBV10-3 to TRBJ1-2; TCRdb lists TRBD1, though no DNA is available to test this call. The CDR3 covers 13 residues. The V gene's germline CDR1 is ENHRY and CDR2 SYGVKD. CDR3 residues: CAIREEGAKGYTF.

V is TRBV5-1 and J is TRBJ2-3; TCRdb names TRBD2, which stays unverified in the absence of DNA. This CDR3 has 18 amino acids. Looked up from germline, CDR1 is SGHRS and CDR2 is YFSETQ. This chain's CDR3 is CASSSLTSGSTSTDTQYF.

The rearrangement joins TRBV7-9 to TRBJ1-1. Per germline, CDR1 SEHNR and CDR2 FQNEAQ (reference sequence). The CDR3 has 14 amino acids. CDR3 loop: CASSLFLMNTEAFF.

This chain uses TRBV5-6 with TRBJ2-1; TCRdb indicates TRBD2, and absent DNA this call remains unverified. CDR1 and CDR2 from the germline V gene are SGHDT and YYEEEE. This CDR3 has 15 residues. The CDR3 here is CASSTLAGEDNEQFF.

The V gene is TRBV7-9, the J gene TRBJ1-1. Germline loops: CDR1 SEHNR, CDR2 FQNEAQ (reference sequence). This CDR3 is built from 13 residues. Here the CDR3 reads CASRAQSNTEAFF.

This chain joins TRBV20-1 and TRBJ1-2; TCRdb's D call, TRBD1, is unchecked because there is no DNA. The CDR3 runs 11 residues. Germline V gene sequence: CDR1 DFQATT, CDR2 SNEGSKA (reference sequence). CDR3 residues: CSRDTGLGYTF.

This rearrangement joins TRBV5-1 to TRBJ2-5; TCRdb selects TRBD1, and the lack of DNA leaves this call unchecked. This CDR3 has 15 residues. The germline V gene encodes CDR1 SGHRS and CDR2 YFSETQ. This CDR3 reads CASSGGAGNGETQYF.

The V and J genes are TRBV2 and TRBJ2-2. The CDR3 contains 14 residues. Germline V gene data show CDR1 as SNHLY and CDR2 as FYNNEI. The CDR3: CASQEAGRMGELFF.

V is TRBV6-8 and J is TRBJ2-7; TCRdb proposes TRBD1, but this gene call is untestable without DNA. The CDR3 is 13 amino acids. In germline, CDR1 is MNHGY, CDR2 SAAAGT. CDR3 amino acids: CASSIRESYEQYF.

This rearrangement joins TRBV5-6 to TRBJ1-6; the D gene TCRdb calls, TRBD1, cannot be checked with no DNA. This CDR3 comprises 17 residues. Germline CDR1 is SGHDT and CDR2 is YYEEEE. The CDR3: CASSLALKQGSNSPLHF.

V usage is TRBV6-1 and J usage is TRBJ2-1; absent DNA, TCRdb's TRBD2 call cannot be checked. There are 16 residues in the CDR3. CDR1 and CDR2 from the germline V gene are MNHNS and SASEGT. The CDR3 loop is CASSGGTSYPPGEQFF.

The chain recombines TRBV7-2 with TRBJ2-7; TCRdb's D call, TRBD1, is unchecked because there is no DNA. The germline V gene has CDR1 SGHTA and CDR2 FQGNSA. This CDR3 has 15 residues. The CDR3 sequence is CASSWGGSQTYEQYF. Full variable domain (remainder filled in from reference TRBV7-2 and TRBJ2-7): GAGVSQSPSNKVTEKGKDVELRCDPISGHTALYWYRQSLGQGLEFLIYFQGNSAPDKSGLPSDRFSAERTGGSVSTLTIQRTQQEDSAVYLCASSWGGSQTYEQYFGPGTRLTVT.

The CDR3 sequence is CASSWVDTDTQYF. The J gene is TRBJ2-3, the V gene TRBV7-2. The CDR3 totals 13 residues. The V gene's germline CDR1 is SGHTA and CDR2 FQGNSA.

The chain recombines TRBV11-2 with TRBJ2-7. Germline V gives CDR1 SGHAT, CDR2 FQNNGV. This CDR3 comprises 11 residues. CDR3 in amino acids: CASSLAAEQYF.

This rearrangement joins TRBV5-8 to TRBJ2-1; lacking DNA, the TRBD1 call made by TCRdb goes unchecked. The CDR3 loop spans 15 amino acids. Germline CDR1 and CDR2: SGHTS and YDEGEE. The CDR3 region is CASRSGQISYNEQFF.

The chain is built from TRBV6-6 and TRBJ2-3; TCRdb selects TRBD2, and the lack of DNA leaves this call unchecked. There are 13 residues in the CDR3. CDR1 is MNHNY, CDR2 SVGAGI, per germline (reference sequence). CDR3 region: CASSSGIADTQYF.

The chain links TRBV21-1 to TRBJ2-4; the D gene TCRdb calls, TRBD1, cannot be checked with no DNA. TRBV21-1 is annotated as a pseudogene. The CDR3 is 18 amino acids. The CDR3 spells CASSKTPLQVLAKNIQYF.

V usage is TRBV3-1 and J usage is TRBJ2-5; the TCRdb D gene call, TRBD2, has no DNA to confirm it. The CDR3 extends over 13 amino acids. Germline CDR1 and CDR2: LGHDT and YNNKEL (reference sequence). The CDR3 sequence: CASSRLVSQTQYF.

The J gene is TRBJ2-2, the V gene TRBV5-1; TCRdb's assignment of TRBD1 cannot be checked, as there is no DNA. Germline-derived CDR1 and CDR2 are SGHRS and YFSETQ. CDR3 length: 15 residues. The CDR3 spells CASTDGTRNTGELFF.

This chain connects TRBV9 to TRBJ2-3; the D gene TCRdb calls, TRBD2, cannot be checked with no DNA. The CDR3 sequence is 16 residues long. The germline V gene encodes CDR1 SGDLS and CDR2 YYNGEE. CDR3 loop: CASSTPSGTLTDTQYF. The full variable domain, completed using reference TRBV9 and TRBJ2-3, is DSGVTQTPKHLITATGQRVTLRCSPRSGDLSVYWYQQSLDQGLQFLIQYYNGEERAKGNILERFSAQQFPDLHSELNLSSLELGDSALYFCASSTPSGTLTDTQYFGPGTRLTVL.

The chain uses TRBV29-1 and TRBJ2-7; TCRdb gives TRBD1 as the D gene, but with no DNA this cannot be confirmed. CDR3 length: 13 residues. The germline gives CDR1 SQVTM, CDR2 ANQGSEA. CDR3 residues: CSVAPTGFGEQYF.

The J gene is TRBJ2-7, the V gene TRBV27; lacking DNA, the TRBD1 call made by TCRdb goes unchecked. Germline CDR1 reads MNHEY; CDR2 reads SMNVEV (reference sequence). The CDR3 sequence is 15 residues long. The CDR3 reads CASSLVQGRGGEQYF.

The chain joins TRBV14 to TRBJ2-3. Germline values: CDR1 SGHDN, CDR2 FVKESK. The CDR3 has 15 residues. CDR3: CASSPRGFSTDTQYF.

This chain's CDR3 is CSAPTGSAREQYF. This chain links TRBV20-1 with TRBJ2-7; TCRdb names TRBD1, which stays unverified in the absence of DNA. Germline lookup yields CDR1 DFQATT and CDR2 SNEGSKA (reference sequence). This CDR3 comprises 13 residues.